This T cell receptor (beta chain) appears in the sequencing data of a study of blood T cell repertoires in COVID-19. Study at large: PBMCs, B-cell-depleted T cells, or T cells were the source of the cDNA or gDNA that made up the material.

The protocol was immunoSEQ multiplex PCR, while the TCRdb copy is restricted to in-frame clones and leaves out a portion. The data hold 150,000 or so clones, with roughly 87% observed a single time. Trimming cost V 1 base and J 3 bases, with 11 bases left between them. This CDR3 comprises 15 residues. The germline V gene has CDR1 LGHDT and CDR2 YNNKEL (reference sequence). The sequence came from a woman aged 45 to 65 who had recovered from COVID-19. Sequencing was performed on PBMCs or T cells enriched from blood (not recorded which). The V and J genes are TRBV3-1 (or the pseudogene TRBV3-2) and TRBJ2-3, with a weak D call TRBD1 (6 bases). CDR3 DNA sequence: TGTGCCAGCAGCCAAGTTGGCAGGGGTACAGATACGCAGTATTTT. Its translation: CASSQVGRGTDTQYF.